These 18 T cell receptor beta chains originate from one sample sequenced in a study of cytomegalovirus exposure and HLA in healthy donors. The PCR had 60 Vbeta and 13 Jbeta primers. The data were produced by immunoSEQ multiplex PCR, yet TCRdb's version contains in-frame clones alone and is incomplete. The specimen's table records about 160,000 clones. The sample was PBMCs. Every receptor here comes from a woman in her sixties in good health and CMV-seronegative.

The chain carries TRBV19 and TRBJ2-2, with 12 bases fitting TRBD2. The germline CDR1 and CDR2 sequences are LNHDA and SQIVND (reference sequence). V lost 5 bases and J lost 6; bases outside the gene matches: 7. The CDR3 loop spans 16 amino acids. Here the CDR3 reads CASSSLAGGPPGELFF. CDR3 in DNA: TGTGCCAGTAGTTCCCTAGCGGGAGGGCCCCCCGGGGAGCTGTTTTTT.

This chain links TRBV5-1 with TRBJ2-2, with 8 bases matching TRBD2. V shed 0 bases and J 4 bases; nucleotides not matched to a gene: 5. The CDR3 length is 16 residues. Per the germline V gene, CDR1 is SGHRS and CDR2 is YFSETQ. The CDR3 reads CASSLAGGPGTGELFF. The CDR3, as DNA: TGCGCCAGCAGCTTGGCGGGGGGGCCAGGCACCGGGGAGCTGTTTTTT.

This chain joins TRBV5-5 and TRBJ2-7, with D perhaps TRBD2 (5 bases). The V end lost 3 bases, the J end lost 3 bases, and 19 bases lay between the germline ends. The CDR3 runs to 16 residues. The germline CDR1 and CDR2 sequences are SGHKS and YYEKEE (reference sequence). The CDR3 sequence is CASSSAGQPPLYEQYF. The CDR3, as DNA: TGTGCCAGCAGCTCCGCGGGCCAACCCCCTCTCTACGAGCAGTACTTC.

The chain links TRBV29-1 to TRBJ2-7; possible D gene TRBD1, 6 bases. The CDR3 is 14 residues long. Germline V CDR1 and CDR2: SQVTM, ANQGSEA. Trimming removed 4 bases from V and 2 bases from J, with 15 bases in between. The chain's CDR3 is CSVGRRQAPYEQYF. DNA of the CDR3: TGCAGCGTTGGGCGTCGACAGGCCCCCTACGAGCAGTACTTC.

The chain is built from TRBV18 and TRBJ2-7; 14 positions match TRBD2. The CDR3 loop spans 16 amino acids. V was clipped by 2 bases and J by 7 bases; unmatched bases: 7. Per germline, CDR1 KGHSH and CDR2 LQKENI. CDR3 residues: CASSPALGLAGVEQYF. The CDR3 region has the DNA TGTGCCAGCTCACCAGCCTTGGGACTAGCGGGAGTGGAGCAGTACTTC.

The chain uses TRBV7-3 and TRBJ2-3; 8 nucleotides agree with TRBD2. With 5 bases clipped from V and 0 bases from J, the junction kept 7 bases outside the gene matches. The CDR3 loop spans 16 amino acids. Germline assignment: CDR1 SGHTA and CDR2 FQGTGA. The CDR3 region has the DNA TGTGCCAGCAGCCGGGGCATAGCGGGAAGCACAGATACGCAGTATTTT. Amino acids: CASSRGIAGSTDTQYF.

The genes are TRBV5-6 and TRBJ1-1; D may be TRBD1 (6 bases). Trimming shortened V by 4 bases and J by 0 bases, and 13 bases separated the two germline ends. The germline CDR1 and CDR2 sequences are SGHDT and YYEEEE. The CDR3 consists of 15 residues. As DNA, the CDR3 is TGTGCCAGCAGCACTGGACAGATCATGAACACTGAAGCTTTCTTT. Translating gives CASSTGQIMNTEAFF.

The rearrangement uses TRBV5-1 and TRBJ1-1, with 8 bases fitting TRBD1. Germline V gene lookup returns CDR1 SGHRS and CDR2 YFSETQ. The CDR3 extends over 14 amino acids. The V gene end was trimmed by 3 bases and the J gene end by 4 bases; junction bases not matched to a gene: 5. For the CDR3, the DNA is TGCGCCAGCAGCTCAGGGGGCGCGAGCACTGAAGCTTTCTTT. This codes for CASSSGGASTEAFF.

CDR3: CASSYGFSYEQYF. DNA of the CDR3: TGTGCCAGCAGTTACGGTTTCTCCTACGAGCAGTACTTC. This rearrangement joins TRBV11-3 to TRBJ2-7; no clear D. The germline V gene encodes CDR1 SGHNT and CDR2 YENEEA. This CDR3 has 13 residues. Trimming left V 6 bases short and J 0 bases short, with 9 bases between.

The CDR3 region has the DNA TGTGCCAGCAGCGTAGGGGCAGACTATAATTCACCCCTCCACTTT. Translated, it gives CASSVGADYNSPLHF. J is TRBJ1-6 and V is TRBV9; D call uncertain. Trimming shortened V by 0 bases and J by 3 bases, and 7 bases separated the two germline ends. The germline gives CDR1 SGDLS, CDR2 YYNGEE. The CDR3 has 15 amino acids.

In the case of this clone: The junction departs from the called germline gene at one end, perhaps through a read error. Other DNA sequences of this sample code for an identical CDR3. V gene TRBV5-1 combines with J gene TRBJ2-7; 10 bases are a match to TRBD1. CDR1 and CDR2 from the germline V gene are SGHRS and YFSETQ. The CDR3 has 16 amino acids. The CDR3, as DNA: TGCGCCAGTAGCTCCACCCCGACAGGGGGCACTTACGAGCAGTACTTC. This codes for CASSSTPTGGTYEQYF.

This chain joins TRBV29-1 and TRBJ2-1, with TRBD2 matching 13 bases. The CDR3 has 16 residues. Germline lookup yields CDR1 SQVTM and CDR2 ANQGSEA. Trimming cost V 4 bases and J 4 bases; bases outside gene matches: 7. The CDR3 DNA sequence: TGCAGCGTTGGGGGGACTAGCGGGGACGTTTACAATGAGCAGTTCTTC. It specifies CSVGGTSGDVYNEQFF.

This chain connects TRBV19 to TRBJ1-1; D ambiguous. From germline, CDR1 is LNHDA and CDR2 SQIVND (reference sequence). The V end lost 2 bases, the J end lost 2 bases, and 3 bases lay between the germline ends. The CDR3 length is 12 residues. CDR3 DNA sequence: TGTGCCAGTAGTATACATAACACTGAAGCTTTCTTT. The encoded protein is CASSIHNTEAFF.

The genes are TRBV7-3 and TRBJ2-3, with 9 bases that match TRBD2. Per germline, CDR1 SGHTA and CDR2 FQGTGA. This CDR3 is built from 17 residues. The junction had 7 bases not matched to a gene; V was cut back by 2 bases and J by 1 base. The CDR3 nucleotides are TGTGCCAGCAGCTTAGGGCCTAGCGGGACCGGCACAGATACGCAGTATTTT. Amino acid sequence: CASSLGPSGTGTDTQYF.

The genes are TRBV7-8 and TRBJ2-7; 8 positions agree with TRBD2. Germline CDR1 SGHVS, CDR2 FQNEAQ. There are 14 residues in the CDR3. V lost 1 base, J lost 2 bases, and 1 base stayed unmatched. CDR3 loop: CASSLGGGTYEQYF. CDR3 DNA: TGTGCCAGCAGCTTAGGCGGGGGGACCTACGAGCAGTACTTC.

The rearrangement uses TRBV7-3 and TRBJ1-1; D uncertain. Trimming left V 2 bases short and J 5 bases short, with 12 bases between. Germline V gene data show CDR1 as SGHTA and CDR2 as FQGTGA. CDR3 length equals 14 residues. As DNA, the CDR3 is TGTGCCAGCAGCTTAGAGCCAGGAGGGACTGAAGCTTTCTTT. Translation: CASSLEPGGTEAFF.

The rearrangement uses TRBV18 and TRBJ2-7; 7 nucleotides agree with TRBD1. From germline, CDR1 is KGHSH and CDR2 LQKENI. With V trimmed by 3 bases and J by 0 bases, 5 bases remained unmatched. The CDR3 is made up of 15 amino acids. The CDR3 DNA reads TGTGCCAGCTCACCCAGGGGGAGCACCTCCTACGAGCAGTACTTC. As protein: CASSPRGSTSYEQYF.

This rearrangement joins TRBV29-1 to TRBJ2-1, with 7 bases fitting TRBD2. V trimming: 6 bases; J trimming: 4 bases; junction bases outside the gene matches: 6. The CDR3 consists of 13 residues. Germline CDR1 is SQVTM and CDR2 is ANQGSEA. The CDR3 region is CSVGGTLYNEQFF. CDR3 DNA: TGCAGCGTGGGGGGGACTTTATACAATGAGCAGTTCTTC.